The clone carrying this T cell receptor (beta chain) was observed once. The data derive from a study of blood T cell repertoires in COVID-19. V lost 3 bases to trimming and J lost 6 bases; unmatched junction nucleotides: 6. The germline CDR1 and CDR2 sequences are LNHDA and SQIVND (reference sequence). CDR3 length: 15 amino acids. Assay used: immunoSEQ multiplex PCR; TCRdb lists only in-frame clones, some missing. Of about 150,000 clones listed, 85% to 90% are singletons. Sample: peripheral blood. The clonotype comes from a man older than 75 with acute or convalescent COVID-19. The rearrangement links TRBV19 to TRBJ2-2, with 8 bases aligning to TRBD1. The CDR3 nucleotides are TGTGCCAGTAGTATCCAGGGGGCGGCGTCCGGGGAGCTGTTTTTT. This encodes CASSIQGAASGELFF.